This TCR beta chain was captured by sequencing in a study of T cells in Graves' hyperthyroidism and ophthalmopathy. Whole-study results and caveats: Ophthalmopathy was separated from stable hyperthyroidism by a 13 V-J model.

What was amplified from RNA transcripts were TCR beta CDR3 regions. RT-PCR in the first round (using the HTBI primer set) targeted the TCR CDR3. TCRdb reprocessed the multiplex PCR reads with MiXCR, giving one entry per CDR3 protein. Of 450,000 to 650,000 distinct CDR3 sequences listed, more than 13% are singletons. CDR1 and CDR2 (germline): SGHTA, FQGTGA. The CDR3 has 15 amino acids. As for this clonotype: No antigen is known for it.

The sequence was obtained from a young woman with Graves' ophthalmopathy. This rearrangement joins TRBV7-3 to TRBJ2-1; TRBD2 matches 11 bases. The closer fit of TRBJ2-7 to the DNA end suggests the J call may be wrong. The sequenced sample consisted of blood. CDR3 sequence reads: CASSSLAGAYNEQYF. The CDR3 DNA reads TGTGCCAGCAGCTCACTAGCGGGAGCCTACAATGAGCAGTACTTC.